The TCR beta chain described here comes from a study of cytomegalovirus exposure and HLA in healthy donors. The assay was immunoSEQ multiplex PCR, and TCRdb's table has in-frame clones only and misses some. The sample carries about 360,000 clones, just over 85% recorded once. The V gene end was trimmed by 5 bases and the J gene end by 2 bases; junction bases not matched to a gene: 2. Germline loops: CDR1 LNHNV, CDR2 YYDKDF (reference sequence). This CDR3 comprises 14 residues. In its sample, this clone was seen once. Its target is unknown. General study findings and limits: A few chains tied to CMV proved CMV antigen-specific in vitro. Reports indicated that the classifier achieved high specificity and sensitivity in diagnosing cytomegalovirus status.

The source is a woman between 18 and 29 years old in good health and CMV-seronegative. Sequenced: PBMCs. V usage is TRBV15 and J usage is TRBJ2-7; 11 bases are a match to TRBD1. CDR3 sequence reads: CATSGQGATYEQYF. CDR3 in DNA: TGTGCCACCAGCGGACAGGGGGCGACCTACGAGCAGTACTTC.